Shown below are 19 T cell receptor beta chains from a single sample sequenced in a study of T-cell memory formation after mild COVID-19. A single record per CDR3 protein comes from TCRdb applying MiXCR to the 5' RACE reads. This sample carries about 160,000 distinct CDR3 sequences, roughly a third of them seen once, and the ten largest clones take around 11%. Sequencing was carried out using PBMCs or a T cell subset sorted from them (not recorded which). Receptor source: an adult woman who had mild COVID-19 (a few samples of this study predate the infection). Cell type and time point are not known.

V and J are TRBV27 and TRBJ2-1, with 9 bases lining up with TRBD2. Germline trimming cut 7 bases from V and 1 base from J; bases unmatched to any gene: 8. Germline CDR1 and CDR2: MNHEY and SMNVEV (reference sequence). The CDR3 runs 16 residues. The CDR3 sequence is CASTSGGRASYNEQFF. CDR3 DNA sequence: TGTGCCAGCACCTCTGGCGGGAGGGCGTCCTACAATGAGCAGTTCTTC.

As to this clonotype: At one of its ends the junction is not consistent with the germline gene, which may arise from a read error. This chain uses TRBV9 with TRBJ1-2; D unresolved. The CDR3 totals 13 residues. Germline-derived CDR1 and CDR2 are SGDLS and YYNGEE. CDR3 residues: CASSPEEGYGYTF. In DNA, the CDR3 is TGTGCCAGCAGCCCAGAGGAGGGTTATGGTTACACCTTC. Variable domain in full (rest from reference TRBV9 and TRBJ1-2): DSGVTQTPKHLITATGQRVTLRCSPRSGDLSVYWYQQSLDQGLQFLIQYYNGEERAKGNILERFSAQQFPDLHSELNLSSLELGDSALYFCASSPEEGYGYTFGSGTRLTVV.

The rearrangement links TRBV18 to TRBJ2-7; possibly TRBD1 for D (6 bases). Germline-derived CDR1 and CDR2 are KGHSH and LQKENI. CDR3 length: 14 residues. V shed 7 bases and J shed 7 bases, with 20 bases lying between them. This CDR3 is CASWTGDTPREQYF. DNA of the CDR3: TGTGCCAGCTGGACCGGGGACACCCCTAGGGAGCAGTACTTC.

CDR3 sequence reads: CASSSRGGAGYEQYF. The DNA of the CDR3 is TGTGCCAGCAGTTCGCGGGGAGGGGCTGGGTACGAGCAGTACTTC. The V and J genes are TRBV7-2 and TRBJ2-7; TRBD2 agrees at 7 bases. Germline V lookup: CDR1 SGHTA, CDR2 FQGNSA. Trimming cost V 6 bases and J 4 bases; bases outside gene matches: 12. The CDR3 spans 15 residues. The full variable domain, with the rest looked up from reference TRBV7-2 and TRBJ2-7, is GAGVSQSPSNKVTEKGKDVELRCDPISGHTALYWYRQSLGQGLEFLIYFQGNSAPDKSGLPSDRFSAERTGGSVSTLTIQRTQQEDSAVYLCASSSRGGAGYEQYFGPGTRLTVT.

In its sample, this clonotype was seen once. V is TRBV27 and J is TRBJ2-6; the D call may be TRBD1 or TRBD2 (5 bases each). Deletions cut 6 bases from V and 4 bases from J, with 25 bases between. Germline V gives CDR1 MNHEY, CDR2 SMNVEV (reference sequence). The CDR3 spans 19 residues. The CDR3 loop is CASRKPRDGIHRGANVLTF. DNA for the CDR3: TGTGCCAGCAGGAAACCCCGGGACGGAATACATCGAGGGGCCAACGTCCTGACTTTC.

This clonotype came up a few times. The gene calls are TRBV7-2 and TRBJ2-7; 9 bases match TRBD1. The CDR3 is 14 amino acids. The ends lost 2 bases at V and 6 bases at J; junction bases unmatched: 5. From germline, CDR1 is SGHTA and CDR2 FQGNSA. The CDR3 loop is CASSLRGQGSEQYF. In DNA form, the CDR3 reads TGTGCCAGCAGCTTACGGGGACAGGGTAGCGAGCAGTACTTC.

This clonotype has more than one count but fewer than ten. The chain is built from TRBV3-1 and TRBJ1-4; possibly TRBD1 for D (6 bases). V was clipped by 5 bases and J by 6 bases, with 19 bases between them. Germline V gives CDR1 LGHDT, CDR2 YNNKEL (reference sequence). The CDR3 loop spans 16 amino acids. The CDR3 region is CASSSVPPGVHEKLFF. The CDR3 DNA sequence: TGTGCCAGCAGCTCCGTACCTCCAGGGGTACATGAAAAACTGTTTTTT.

This clonotype was detected a few times. V usage is TRBV3-1 and J usage is TRBJ2-3; D might be TRBD1 or TRBD2, each matching 6 bases. The CDR3 is made up of 16 amino acids. V gave up 2 bases and J gave up 3 bases, with 15 bases separating them. CDR1 is LGHDT, CDR2 YNNKEL, per germline (reference sequence). This CDR3 is CASSQPVGGGTDTQYF. The CDR3 DNA reads TGTGCCAGCAGCCAACCCGTCGGGGGCGGAACAGATACGCAGTATTTT.

This chain connects TRBV3-1 to TRBJ2-4, with a weak D call TRBD2 (6 bases). Looked up from germline, CDR1 is LGHDT and CDR2 is YNNKEL (reference sequence). Between the trimmed V and J ends, which lost 4 bases and 6 bases, there was a span of 16 bases. The CDR3 totals 15 residues. The CDR3 DNA sequence: TGTGCCAGCAGCCGTCGACAAGGGCGGGGAAACATTCAGTACTTC. Protein product: CASSRRQGRGNIQYF.

This clonotype was picked up one time. The chain is built from TRBV11-2 and TRBJ2-3; TRBD2 agrees at 10 bases. The V and J ends lost 6 bases and 5 bases, in that order; junction bases with no gene match: 11. Per germline, CDR1 SGHAT and CDR2 FQNNGV. The CDR3 totals 16 residues. This chain's CDR3 is CASRVLAGEGLDTQYF. The CDR3 nucleotides are TGTGCCAGCAGGGTTCTAGCGGGAGAGGGGCTAGATACGCAGTATTTT.

In its sample, this clonotype was seen a few times. This chain links TRBV7-2 with TRBJ1-2, with unresolved D. V lost 10 bases and J lost 4, with 13 bases in between. Germline V gene sequence: CDR1 SGHTA, CDR2 FQGNSA. The CDR3 is made up of 12 amino acids. The CDR3 region is CAIVRGPYGYTF. The CDR3 nucleotides are TGTGCCATCGTGCGGGGTCCCTATGGCTACACCTTC.

The V gene is TRBV5-6, the J gene TRBJ1-1; D gene ambiguous. Per germline, CDR1 SGHDT and CDR2 YYEEEE. V lost 6 bases to trimming and J lost 1 base, with 10 bases between them. CDR3 size: 13 residues. Written as DNA, the CDR3 is TGTGCCAGCACCGACACAAGGAACACTGAAGCTTTCTTT. Encoded protein: CASTDTRNTEAFF.

In this sample, this clonotype turned up once. The chain combines TRBV20-1 with TRBJ2-5; possibly TRBD1 or TRBD2 for D (5 bases each). The CDR3 consists of 16 residues. Trimming cost V 6 bases and J 5 bases, with 25 bases left between them. Germline CDR1 and CDR2: DFQATT and SNEGSKA (reference sequence). Here the CDR3 DNA reads TGCAGTGCGCGAGACCGGGACCTGGGGGTCCAGGAGACCCAGTACTTC. Protein: CSARDRDLGVQETQYF.

This clonotype was counted only a few times. V gene TRBV24-1 combines with J gene TRBJ2-1; D ambiguous. The CDR3 extends over 14 amino acids. Germline V gene sequence: CDR1 KGHDR, CDR2 SFDVKD. With 6 bases removed from V and 2 bases from J, the gap between germline ends came to 10 bases. CDR3 bases: TGTGCCACCAGTCCTACAGACCCCTACAATGAGCAGTTCTTC. Amino acid sequence: CATSPTDPYNEQFF.

The chain is built from TRBV13 and TRBJ2-7; 10 bases map to TRBD2. CDR3 length: 14 amino acids. The V gene end was trimmed by 5 bases and the J gene end by 7 bases; junction bases not matched to a gene: 8. Germline V CDR1 and CDR2: PRHDT, FYEKMQ (reference sequence). CDR3 nucleotide sequence: TGTGCCAGCAGCGTAACCGGGACTAGCGAAGAGCAGTACTTC. Translated: CASSVTGTSEEQYF.

This clonotype was seen more than once but under ten times. This chain uses TRBV6-1 with TRBJ2-2; a weak D match, TRBD1 (5 bases). CDR1 is MNHNS, CDR2 SASEGT, per germline. The CDR3 extends over 14 amino acids. Deletions cut 0 bases from V and 11 bases from J, with 13 bases between. The chain's CDR3 is CASSEALAGIELFF. The CDR3 DNA sequence: TGTGCCAGCAGTGAAGCCTTGGCAGGGATCGAGCTGTTTTTT.

There are a few counts of this clonotype. The rearrangement joins TRBV7-6 to TRBJ1-1; 9 nucleotides align to TRBD1. This CDR3 has 14 residues. Germline V gene sequence: CDR1 SGHVS, CDR2 FNYEAQ. Trimming at V came to 5 bases and at J to 7 bases, leaving 8 bases not matched to a gene. The DNA for the CDR3 is TGTGCCAGCAGCCAGGGGACAGGGACCCATGAAGCTTTCTTT. As protein: CASSQGTGTHEAFF.

The table lists this clonotype with a few counts. The V and J genes are TRBV5-1 and TRBJ2-7, with unresolved D. This CDR3 region has 14 residues. Trimming took off 1 base at V and 5 bases at J, with 13 bases between the two ends. Germline lookup yields CDR1 SGHRS and CDR2 YFSETQ. CDR3 bases: TGCGCCAGCAGCTTGAAGGGTTTAAGGAACGAGCAGTACTTC. This translates into CASSLKGLRNEQYF.

The table lists this clonotype with many counts. The CDR3 region is CASSFLQKEETQYF. The CDR3, as DNA: TGTGCCAGCAGCTTTCTGCAGAAGGAGGAGACCCAGTACTTC. The chain couples TRBV5-5 to TRBJ2-5; D not resolved. The CDR3 spans 14 residues. The V gene's germline CDR1 is SGHKS and CDR2 YYEKEE (reference sequence). The V gene lost 2 bases and the J gene lost 5 bases, with 13 bases spanning the gap. The complete variable domain, with remaining parts taken from reference TRBV5-5 and TRBJ2-5, reads DAGVTQSPTHLIKTRGQQVTLRCSPISGHKSVSWYQQVLGQGPQFIFQYYEKEERGRGNFPDRFSARQFPNYSSELNVNALLLGDSALYLCASSFLQKEETQYFGPGTRLLVL.